The clone carrying this T cell receptor (beta chain) has just a few counts. What it binds is unknown. V dropped 4 bases and J dropped 1 base, with 10 bases sitting between them. Germline assignment: CDR1 MGHRA and CDR2 YSYEKL. The CDR3 is 14 amino acids. This entry is derived from a study of cytomegalovirus exposure and HLA in healthy donors. Study in general: Across around 400 genotyped donors, roughly 85% landed in the Caucasian-associated ancestry cluster.

The study, taken as a whole, reports: Earlier analysis found most TCR beta V segments productive about 87% or about 30% of the time. After further analysis at a later stage, 16,951 TCR beta sequences were associated with HLA alleles at 0.05 false discovery rate.

The PCR contained 60 Vbeta and 13 Jbeta primers. The table came from immunoSEQ multiplex PCR; TCRdb's copy has only in-frame clones and leaves some out. The table lists about 130,000 clones, approximately 80% of them singletons. The receptor's source is a girl aged 2 to 9 in good health and CMV-seronegative. The material sequenced was PBMCs. The chain couples TRBV4-1 to TRBJ1-1; TRBD1 might be the D (6 bases). CDR3 DNA: TGCGCCAGCAGCCGCGTACAGGGGAACACTGAAGCTTTCTTT. Its translation is CASSRVQGNTEAFF.